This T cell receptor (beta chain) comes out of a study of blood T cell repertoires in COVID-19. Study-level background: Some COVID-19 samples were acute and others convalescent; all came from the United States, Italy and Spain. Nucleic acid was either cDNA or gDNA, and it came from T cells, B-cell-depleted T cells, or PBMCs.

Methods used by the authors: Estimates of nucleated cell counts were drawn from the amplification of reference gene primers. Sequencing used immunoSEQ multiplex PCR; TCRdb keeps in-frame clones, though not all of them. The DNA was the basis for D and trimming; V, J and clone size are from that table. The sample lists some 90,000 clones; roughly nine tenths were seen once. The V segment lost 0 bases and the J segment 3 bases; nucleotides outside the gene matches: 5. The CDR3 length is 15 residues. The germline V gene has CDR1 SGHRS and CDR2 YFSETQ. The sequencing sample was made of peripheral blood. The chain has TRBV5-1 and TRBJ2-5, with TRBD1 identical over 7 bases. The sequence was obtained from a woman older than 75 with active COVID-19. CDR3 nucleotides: TGCGCCAGCAGCTTGGACAGGGGTGGGGAAGAGACCCAGTACTTC. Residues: CASSLDRGGEETQYF.